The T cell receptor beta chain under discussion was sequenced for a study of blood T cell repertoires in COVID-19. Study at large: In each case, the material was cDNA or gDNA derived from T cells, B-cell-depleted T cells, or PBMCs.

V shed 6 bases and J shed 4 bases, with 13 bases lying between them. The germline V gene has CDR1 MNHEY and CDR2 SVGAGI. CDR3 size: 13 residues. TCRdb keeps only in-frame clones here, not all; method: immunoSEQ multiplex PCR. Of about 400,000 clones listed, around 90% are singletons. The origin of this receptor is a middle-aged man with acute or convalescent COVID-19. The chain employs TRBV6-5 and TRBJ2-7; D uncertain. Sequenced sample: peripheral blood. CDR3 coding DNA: TGTGCCAGCAGCCTCACGGGTTTGTACGAGCAGTACTTC. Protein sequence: CASSLTGLYEQYF.